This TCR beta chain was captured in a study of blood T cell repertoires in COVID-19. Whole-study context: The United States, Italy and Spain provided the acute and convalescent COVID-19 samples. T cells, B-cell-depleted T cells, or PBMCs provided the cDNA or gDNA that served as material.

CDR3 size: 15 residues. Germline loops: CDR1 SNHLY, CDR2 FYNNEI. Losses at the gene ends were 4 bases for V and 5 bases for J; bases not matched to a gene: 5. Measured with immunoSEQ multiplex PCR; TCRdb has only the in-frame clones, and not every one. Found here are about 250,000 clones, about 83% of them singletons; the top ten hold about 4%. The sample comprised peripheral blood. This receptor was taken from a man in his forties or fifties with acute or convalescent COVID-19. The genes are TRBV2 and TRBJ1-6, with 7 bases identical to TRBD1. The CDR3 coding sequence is TGTGCCAGCAGTGGAGACAGGGTAAATAATTCACCCCTCCACTTT. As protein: CASSGDRVNNSPLHF.